What follows are 19 T cell receptor beta chains derived from one specimen sequenced in a study of T cells in Graves' hyperthyroidism and ophthalmopathy. What was amplified from RNA transcripts were TCR beta CDR3 regions. Using the HTBI primer set, a first-round RT-PCR was run on the TCR CDR3. TCRdb itself ran the multiplex PCR reads through MiXCR, one entry per CDR3 protein. This sample carries about 300,000 distinct CDR3 sequences, about 25% of them seen once, and the ten largest clones take approximately 30%. Sequences were obtained from blood. The receptors stem from a man in his forties with Graves' hyperthyroidism that later progressed to Graves' ophthalmopathy.

This chain links TRBV27 with TRBJ1-6, with 7 bases lining up with TRBD1. The CDR3 contains 14 residues. V shed 4 bases, J shed 8 bases, and the junction held 5 bases outside the gene matches. CDR1 and CDR2 from the germline V gene are MNHEY and SMNVEV (reference sequence). The CDR3 region is CASSSATGDSPLHF. The CDR3 bases are TGTGCCAGCAGTTCTGCAACAGGGGATTCACCCCTCCACTTT.

The rearrangement joins TRBV6-1 to TRBJ1-2; D is unclear. The CDR3 contains 13 residues. The V end was cut by 6 bases, the J end by 2 bases, with 10 bases between. Germline CDR1 reads MNHNS; CDR2 reads SASEGT. The CDR3 sequence: CASSHGRNYGYTF. The CDR3 nucleotides are TGTGCCAGCAGCCATGGACGAAACTATGGCTACACCTTC.

This clonotype was recorded at least ten times. This chain links TRBV24-1 with TRBJ2-2; 7 positions agree with TRBD2. This CDR3 comprises 16 residues. In germline, CDR1 is KGHDR, CDR2 SFDVKD. J was trimmed by 3 bases and V by 4 bases; bases with no gene match: 7. In DNA, the CDR3 is TGTGCCACCAGTGACGTAAGCGGGGCCGACACCGGGGAGCTGTTTTTT. This sequence encodes CATSDVSGADTGELFF.

This clonotype was detected ten times or more. The V gene is TRBV9, the J gene TRBJ2-7, with 14 bases fitting TRBD2. This CDR3 contains 17 residues. CDR1 and CDR2 (germline): SGDLS, YYNGEE. The V gene end was trimmed by 3 bases and the J gene end by 4 bases; junction bases not matched to a gene: 9. The CDR3 region is CASSAGLAGAPGYEQYF. Written as DNA, the CDR3 is TGTGCCAGCAGCGCGGGACTAGCGGGAGCCCCGGGGTACGAGCAGTACTTC.

The sample holds many counts of this clonotype. The chain uses TRBV5-8 and TRBJ1-2; 9 positions agree with TRBD1. Germline loops: CDR1 SGHTS, CDR2 YDEGEE. The CDR3 runs to 12 residues. The V segment lost 3 bases and the J segment 13 bases; nucleotides outside the gene matches: 7. The CDR3 bases are TGTGCCAGCAGCTCCCGGACAGGGGTGGCCACCTTC. Its protein is CASSSRTGVATF.

This clonotype was observed a few times. This chain uses TRBV19 with TRBJ1-3; D unclear. Germline assignment: CDR1 LNHDA and CDR2 SQIVND (reference sequence). The CDR3 has 15 residues. V was pared by 7 bases and J by 4 bases, with 17 bases between. The CDR3 protein is CASTRALTPGNTIYF. DNA of the CDR3: TGTGCCAGTACCCGGGCCCTTACCCCCGGAAACACCATATATTTT.

This clonotype was seen repeatedly, ten times or more. A clone one base away is much larger, so this may be a read error. The rearrangement joins TRBV5-1 to TRBJ1-5; 9 bases are shared with TRBD1. The CDR3 has 14 amino acids. CDR1 and CDR2 (germline): SGHRS, YFSETQ. In nucleotides, the CDR3 is TGCGCCAACAGCTTGGCCGACAGGGGGGGGACCCAGCATTTT. Amino acid sequence: CANSLADRGGTQHF.

This clonotype was found many times. This chain uses TRBV5-6 with TRBJ2-2; D uncertain. CDR1 SGHDT and CDR2 YYEEEE come from the germline V gene. This CDR3 has 16 amino acids. V dropped 1 base and J dropped 9 bases, with 19 bases sitting between them. The CDR3 sequence is CASSLFGTFLRRELFF. The CDR3 DNA follows: TGTGCCAGCAGCTTGTTTGGAACGTTCCTCAGGCGGGAGCTGTTTTTT.

This clonotype was picked up many times. The CDR3 DNA reads TGTGCCAGCAGTTTGAGGGCGTTGAGCTGGGGGACCCAGTACTTC. This encodes CASSLRALSWGTQYF. The V call is TRBV12-3 or TRBV12-4, the J call TRBJ2-5, with D perhaps TRBD2 (5 bases). The CDR3 sequence is 15 residues long. V was clipped by 3 bases and J by 7 bases, with 18 bases between them.

This clonotype was seen at least ten times. The rearrangement links TRBV4-1 to TRBJ2-5; unclear D gene. Trimming pared 3 bases from V and 6 bases from J, leaving 17 bases between. Per the germline V gene, CDR1 is MGHRA and CDR2 is YSYEKL. CDR3 length: 15 residues. CDR3 amino acids: CASSHVGPAVKTQYF. The CDR3 region has the DNA TGCGCCAGCAGCCATGTAGGACCCGCGGTAAAGACCCAGTACTTC.

This clonotype has at least ten counts. The genes are TRBV20-1 and TRBJ2-5, with 13 bases fitting TRBD2. Germline V gives CDR1 DFQATT, CDR2 SNEGSKA (reference sequence). The CDR3 consists of 14 residues. V lost 5 bases to trimming and J lost 5 bases; unmatched junction nucleotides: 5. The chain's CDR3 is CSAPGTSGAETQYF. Written as DNA, the CDR3 is TGCAGTGCTCCCGGGACTAGCGGGGCTGAGACCCAGTACTTC.

This clonotype has at least ten counts. The chain has TRBV9 and TRBJ1-1; D perhaps matches TRBD1 (5 bases). The CDR3 sequence is 14 residues long. Trimming cost V 5 bases and J 3 bases, with 14 bases left between them. Germline CDR1 SGDLS, CDR2 YYNGEE. The CDR3 here is CASSISGEDTEAFF. Here the CDR3 DNA reads TGTGCCAGCAGTATCTCGGGGGAGGACACTGAAGCTTTCTTT.

The chain couples TRBV7-1 to TRBJ2-6; D possibly corresponds to TRBD1 (6 bases). TRBV7-1 is recorded as an ORF, its role being uncertain. V shed 3 bases and J shed 0 bases, with 21 bases lying between them. The CDR3 totals 20 residues. The CDR3 spells CASSSNRALLGSSGANVLTF. DNA for the CDR3: TGTGCCAGCAGCTCGAACAGGGCACTCCTGGGTAGCTCTGGGGCCAACGTCCTGACTTTC.

In this sample, this clonotype turned up many times. The chain combines TRBV12-3 or TRBV12-4 with TRBJ1-1; 8 positions agree with TRBD1. This CDR3 spans 16 amino acids. Unmatched junction bases numbered 18, after V lost 10 bases and J lost 5 bases. The CDR3, as DNA: TGTGCCACGCATGGGACAGGATCTGCTAGGTGGACTGAAGCTTTCTTT. This codes for CATHGTGSARWTEAFF.

In this sample, this clonotype turned up once. This may be a read error, as it is one base from a much larger clone. The chain has TRBV5-1 and TRBJ2-7, with 9 bases that match TRBD1. CDR3 length: 16 residues. CDR1 is SGHRS, CDR2 YFSETQ, per germline. The CDR3 nucleotides are TGCGCCAGCAAGCGGGGTGGGACAGGGAACCCTGCCGAGCAGTGCTTC. Translating it yields CASKRGGTGNPAEQCF. Filled out from reference TRBV5-1 and TRBJ2-7, the complete variable domain reads KAGVTQTPRYLIKTRGQQVTLSCSPISGHRSVSWYQQTPGQGLQFLFEYFSETQRNKGNFPGRFSGRQFSNSRSEMNVSTLELGDSALYLCASKRGGTGNPAEQCFGPGTRLTVT.

The rearrangement links TRBV7-8 to TRBJ2-7; no clear D gene. V gave up 3 bases and J gave up 3 bases, with 12 bases separating them. CDR1 is SGHVS, CDR2 FQNEAQ, per germline. This CDR3 has 14 residues. This CDR3 is CASSLDGEDYEQYF. As DNA, the CDR3 is TGTGCCAGCAGCTTGGACGGAGAGGACTACGAGCAGTACTTC.

This clonotype was picked up many times. The V and J genes are TRBV9 and TRBJ2-5; no reliable D call. Germline CDR1 SGDLS, CDR2 YYNGEE. V lost 0 bases to trimming and J lost 1 base, with 13 bases between them. CDR3 size: 16 residues. The CDR3 loop reads CASSVGFVQFQETQYF. The CDR3 coding sequence is TGTGCCAGCAGCGTAGGATTTGTACAGTTCCAAGAGACCCAGTACTTC.

This clonotype was seen repeatedly, ten times or more. V gene TRBV28 combines with J gene TRBJ1-1; D is possibly TRBD1 (5 bases). The germline V gene encodes CDR1 MDHEN and CDR2 SYDVKM. Trimming took off 10 bases at V and 0 bases at J, with 12 bases between the two ends. The CDR3 extends over 13 amino acids. CDR3 residues: CAIKVDMNTEAFF. CDR3 DNA sequence: TGTGCCATCAAGGTGGACATGAACACTGAAGCTTTCTTT. The full variable domain, rest sourced from reference TRBV28 and TRBJ1-1, is DVKVTQSSRYLVKRTGEKVFLECVQDMDHENMFWYRQDPGLGLRLIYFSYDVKMKEKGDIPEGYSVSREKKERFSLILESASTNQTSMYLCAIKVDMNTEAFFGQGTRLTVV.

The chain carries TRBV6-2 or TRBV6-3 and TRBJ1-5, with 7 bases that match TRBD1. J lost 9 bases, V lost 6 bases, and 8 bases had no gene match. This CDR3 has 13 residues. The germline gives CDR1 MNHEY, CDR2 SVGEGT. This CDR3 is CASRPNRGGPQHF. CDR3 in DNA: TGTGCCAGCAGGCCAAACAGGGGAGGGCCCCAGCATTTT.